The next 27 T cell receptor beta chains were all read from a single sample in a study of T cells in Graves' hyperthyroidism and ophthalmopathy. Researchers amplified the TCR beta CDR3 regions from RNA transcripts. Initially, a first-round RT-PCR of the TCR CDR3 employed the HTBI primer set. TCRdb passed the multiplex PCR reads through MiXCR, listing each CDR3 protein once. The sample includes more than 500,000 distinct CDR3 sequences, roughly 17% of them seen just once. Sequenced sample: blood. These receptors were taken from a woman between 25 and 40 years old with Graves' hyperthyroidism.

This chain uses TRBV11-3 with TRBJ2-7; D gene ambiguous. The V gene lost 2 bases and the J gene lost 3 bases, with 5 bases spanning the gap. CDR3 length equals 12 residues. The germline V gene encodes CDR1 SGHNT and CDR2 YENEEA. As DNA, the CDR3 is TGTGCCAGCAGCTTACACATCTACGAGCAGTACTTC. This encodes CASSLHIYEQYF.

This CDR3 reads CASSYPNQPGKDGYTF. CDR3 DNA sequence: TGTGCCAGCAGTTACCCGAACCAACCAGGGAAGGATGGCTACACCTTC. The rearrangement uses TRBV6-2 or TRBV6-3 and TRBJ1-2, with D perhaps TRBD1 (5 bases). Germline V CDR1 and CDR2: MNHEY, SVGEGT. V shed 2 bases and J shed 6 bases, with 19 bases lying between them. The CDR3 totals 16 residues.

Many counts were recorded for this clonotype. CDR3 residues: CASSVYSEAFF. As DNA, the CDR3 is TGTGCCAGCAGTGTTTACAGTGAAGCTTTCTTT. The chain combines TRBV12-3 or TRBV12-4 with TRBJ1-1; D ambiguous. This CDR3 has 11 amino acids. V lost 5 bases to trimming and J lost 7 bases, with 8 bases between them.

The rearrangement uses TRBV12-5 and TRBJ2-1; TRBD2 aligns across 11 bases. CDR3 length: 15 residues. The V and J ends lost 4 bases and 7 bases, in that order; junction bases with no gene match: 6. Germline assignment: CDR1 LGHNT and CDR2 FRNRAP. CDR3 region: CASGSTSGRSNEQFF. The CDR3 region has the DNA TGTGCTAGTGGTTCTACTAGCGGGAGATCGAATGAGCAGTTCTTC.

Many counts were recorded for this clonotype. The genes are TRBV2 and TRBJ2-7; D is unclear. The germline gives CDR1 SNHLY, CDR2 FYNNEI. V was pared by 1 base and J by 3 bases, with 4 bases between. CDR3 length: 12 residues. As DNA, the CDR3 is TGTGCCAGCAGTGAAGTGCACTACGAGCAGTACTTC. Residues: CASSEVHYEQYF.

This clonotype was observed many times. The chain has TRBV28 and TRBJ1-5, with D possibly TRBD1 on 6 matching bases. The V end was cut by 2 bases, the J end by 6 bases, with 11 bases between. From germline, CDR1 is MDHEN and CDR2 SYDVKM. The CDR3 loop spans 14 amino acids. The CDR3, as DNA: TGTGCCAGCAGTTTAGTAACAGGGACTCAGCCCCAGCATTTT. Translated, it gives CASSLVTGTQPQHF.

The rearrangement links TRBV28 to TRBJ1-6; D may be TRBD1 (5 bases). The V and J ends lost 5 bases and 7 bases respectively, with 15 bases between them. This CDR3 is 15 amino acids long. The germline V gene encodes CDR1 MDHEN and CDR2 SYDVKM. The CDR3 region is CASSDPRDLNSPLHF. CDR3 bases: TGTGCCAGCAGTGACCCCCGGGACCTAAATTCACCCCTCCACTTT.

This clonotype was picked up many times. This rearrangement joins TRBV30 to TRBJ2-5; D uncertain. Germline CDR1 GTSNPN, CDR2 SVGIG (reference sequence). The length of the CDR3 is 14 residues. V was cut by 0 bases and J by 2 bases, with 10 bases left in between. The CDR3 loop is CAWSVLALQETQYF. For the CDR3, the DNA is TGTGCCTGGAGTGTACTGGCCCTACAAGAGACCCAGTACTTC.

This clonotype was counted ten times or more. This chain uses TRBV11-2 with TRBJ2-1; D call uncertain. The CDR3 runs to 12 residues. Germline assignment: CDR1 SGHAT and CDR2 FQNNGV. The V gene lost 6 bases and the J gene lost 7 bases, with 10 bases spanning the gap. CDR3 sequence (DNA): TGTGCCAGCAGTTTAACCGATAATGAGCAGTTCTTC. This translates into CASSLTDNEQFF. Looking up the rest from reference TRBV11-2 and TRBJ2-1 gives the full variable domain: EAGVAQSPRYKIIEKRQSVAFWCNPISGHATLYWYQQILGQGPKLLIQFQNNGVVDDSQLPKDRFSAERLKGVDSTLKIQPAKLEDSAVYLCASSLTDNEQFFGPGTRLTVL.

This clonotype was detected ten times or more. The CDR3 spells CASSRTGTSYNEQFF. CDR3 nucleotides: TGTGCCAGCAGCCGAACAGGAACCTCCTACAATGAGCAGTTCTTC. The chain employs TRBV6-1 and TRBJ2-1; D may be TRBD1 (5 bases). The CDR3 length is 15 residues. The germline V and J ends were trimmed by 6 bases and 0 bases, with 12 bases remaining between them. Looked up from germline, CDR1 is MNHNS and CDR2 is SASEGT.

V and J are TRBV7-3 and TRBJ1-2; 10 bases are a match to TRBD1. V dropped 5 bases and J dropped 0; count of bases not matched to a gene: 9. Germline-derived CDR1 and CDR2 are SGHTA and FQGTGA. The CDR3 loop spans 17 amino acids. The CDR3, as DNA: TGTGCCAGCAGCCTGACAGGGGGCGCGGAAACTAACTATGGCTACACCTTC. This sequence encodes CASSLTGGAETNYGYTF.

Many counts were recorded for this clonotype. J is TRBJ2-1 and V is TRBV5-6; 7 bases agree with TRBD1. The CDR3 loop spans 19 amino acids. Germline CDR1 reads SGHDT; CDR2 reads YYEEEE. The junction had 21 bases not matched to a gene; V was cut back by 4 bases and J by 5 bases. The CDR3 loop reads CASSDNRGPSALRNNEQFF. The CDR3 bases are TGTGCCAGCAGCGATAACAGGGGTCCATCGGCCCTAAGAAACAATGAGCAGTTCTTC.

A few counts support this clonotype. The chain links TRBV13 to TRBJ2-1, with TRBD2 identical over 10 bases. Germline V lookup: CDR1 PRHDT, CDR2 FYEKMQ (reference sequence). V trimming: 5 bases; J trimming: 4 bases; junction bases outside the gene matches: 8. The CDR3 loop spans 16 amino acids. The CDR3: CASSPGGTSAYNEQFF. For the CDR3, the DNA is TGTGCCAGCAGCCCCGGAGGGACTAGCGCTTACAATGAGCAGTTCTTC.

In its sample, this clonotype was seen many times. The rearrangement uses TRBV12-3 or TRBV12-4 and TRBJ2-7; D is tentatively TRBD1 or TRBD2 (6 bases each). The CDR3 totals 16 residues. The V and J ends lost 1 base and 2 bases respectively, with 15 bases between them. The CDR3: CASSLGPVGGPYEQYF. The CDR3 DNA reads TGTGCCAGCAGTTTAGGCCCCGTAGGGGGGCCCTACGAGCAGTACTTC.

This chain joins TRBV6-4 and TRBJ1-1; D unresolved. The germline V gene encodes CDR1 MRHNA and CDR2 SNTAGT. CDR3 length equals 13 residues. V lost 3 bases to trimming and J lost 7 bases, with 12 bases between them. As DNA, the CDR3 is TGTGCCAGCAGTGAGTCTCGCGACGGTGAAGCTTTCTTT. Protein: CASSESRDGEAFF.

CDR3 region: CASSDRGSYGYTF. DNA for the CDR3: TGCGCCAGTAGCGACAGAGGCAGCTATGGCTACACCTTC. V and J are TRBV5-1 and TRBJ1-2, with a possible D match to TRBD1 (5 bases). The CDR3 runs to 13 residues. CDR1 SGHRS and CDR2 YFSETQ come from the germline V gene. V was cut by 8 bases and J by 4 bases, with 15 bases left in between.

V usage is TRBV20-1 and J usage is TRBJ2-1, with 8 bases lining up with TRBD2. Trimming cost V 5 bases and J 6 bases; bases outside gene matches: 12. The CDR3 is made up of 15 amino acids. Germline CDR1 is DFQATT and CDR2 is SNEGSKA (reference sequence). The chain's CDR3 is CSAGRERGPFNEQFF. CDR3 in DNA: TGCAGTGCTGGCCGTGAGCGGGGGCCTTTCAATGAGCAGTTCTTC.

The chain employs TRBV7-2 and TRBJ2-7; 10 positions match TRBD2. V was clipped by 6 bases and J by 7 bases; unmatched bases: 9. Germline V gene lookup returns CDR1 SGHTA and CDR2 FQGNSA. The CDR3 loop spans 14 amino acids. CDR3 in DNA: TGTGCCAGCAGACGAGCGGGAGGGCCGGGGGAGCAGTACTTC. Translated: CASRRAGGPGEQYF.

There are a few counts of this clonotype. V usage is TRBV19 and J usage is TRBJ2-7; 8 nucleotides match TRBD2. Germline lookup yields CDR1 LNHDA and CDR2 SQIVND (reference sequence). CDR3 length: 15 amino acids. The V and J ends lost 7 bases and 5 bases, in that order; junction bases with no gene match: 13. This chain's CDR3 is CASNAEVSGIHEQYF. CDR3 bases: TGTGCCAGTAACGCTGAGGTTAGCGGGATCCACGAGCAGTACTTC.

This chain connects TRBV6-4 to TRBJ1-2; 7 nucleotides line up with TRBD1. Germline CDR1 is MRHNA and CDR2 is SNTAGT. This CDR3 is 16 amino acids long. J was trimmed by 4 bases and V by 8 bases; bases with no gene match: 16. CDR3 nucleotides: TGTGCCAGCTCAGCTACACCCCTGGACAGGACCTATGGCTACACCTTC. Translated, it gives CASSATPLDRTYGYTF.

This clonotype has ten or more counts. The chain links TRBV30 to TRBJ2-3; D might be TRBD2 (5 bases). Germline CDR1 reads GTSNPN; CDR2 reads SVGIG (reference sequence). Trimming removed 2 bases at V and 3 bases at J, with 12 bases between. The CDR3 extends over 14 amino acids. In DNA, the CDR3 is TGTGCCTGGAGTCTGATCGGGATGACAGATACGCAGTATTTT. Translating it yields CAWSLIGMTDTQYF.

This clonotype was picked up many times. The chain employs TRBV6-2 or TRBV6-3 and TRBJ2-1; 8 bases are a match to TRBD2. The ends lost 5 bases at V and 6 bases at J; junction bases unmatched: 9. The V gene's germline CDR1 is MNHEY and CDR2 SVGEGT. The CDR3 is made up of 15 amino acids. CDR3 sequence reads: CASSRTSPRRNEQFF. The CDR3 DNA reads TGTGCCAGCAGTCGGACTAGCCCCCGCCGCAATGAGCAGTTCTTC.

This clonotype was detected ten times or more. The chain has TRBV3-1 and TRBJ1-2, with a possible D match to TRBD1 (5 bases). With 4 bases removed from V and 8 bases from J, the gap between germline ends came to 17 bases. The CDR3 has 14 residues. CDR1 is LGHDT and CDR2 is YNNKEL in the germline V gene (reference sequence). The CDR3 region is CASSLRWGVGGYTF. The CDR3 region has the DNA TGTGCCAGCAGCCTCAGGTGGGGGGTCGGCGGCTACACCTTC.

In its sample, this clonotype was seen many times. This chain's CDR3 is CASSLFVQETQYF. The CDR3 DNA sequence: TGTGCCAGCAGTTTATTTGTCCAAGAGACCCAGTACTTC. The V and J genes are TRBV27 and TRBJ2-5; unclear D gene. Germline CDR1 is MNHEY and CDR2 is SMNVEV (reference sequence). The CDR3 is 13 amino acids. V was pared by 1 base and J by 1 base, with 4 bases between.

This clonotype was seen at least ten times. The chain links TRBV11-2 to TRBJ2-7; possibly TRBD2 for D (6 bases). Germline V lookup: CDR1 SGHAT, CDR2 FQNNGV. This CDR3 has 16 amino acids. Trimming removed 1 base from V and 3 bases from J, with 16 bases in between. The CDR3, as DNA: TGTGCCAGCAGCTTAGCACTAGCTACAATAGGCTACGAGCAGTACTTC. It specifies CASSLALATIGYEQYF.

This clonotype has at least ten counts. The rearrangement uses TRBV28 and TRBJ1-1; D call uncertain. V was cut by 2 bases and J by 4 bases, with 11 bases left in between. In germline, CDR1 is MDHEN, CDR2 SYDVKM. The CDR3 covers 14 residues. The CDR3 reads CASSLAPSITEAFF. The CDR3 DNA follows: TGTGCCAGCAGTTTAGCCCCTTCGATCACTGAAGCTTTCTTT.

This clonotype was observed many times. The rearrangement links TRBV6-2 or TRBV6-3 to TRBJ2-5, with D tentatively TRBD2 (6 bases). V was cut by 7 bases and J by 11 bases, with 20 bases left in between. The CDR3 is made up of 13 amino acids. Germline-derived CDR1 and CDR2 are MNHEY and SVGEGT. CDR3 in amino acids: CASKSGTSGRQYF. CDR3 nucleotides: TGTGCCAGCAAGTCCGGGACCTCAGGGAGGCAGTACTTC.